What follows are 28 T cell receptor beta chains derived from one specimen sequenced in a study of cytomegalovirus exposure and HLA in healthy donors. Sequencing was performed with immunoSEQ multiplex PCR; in TCRdb, only in-frame clones are kept and a portion is missing. Of around 100,000 clones in the sample, approximately 81% were seen once. Material for sequencing was PBMCs. The receptors derive from a man between 18 and 35 years old in good health and CMV-seropositive.

The rearrangement links TRBV7-9 to TRBJ2-7; 9 bases map to TRBD1. The germline gives CDR1 SEHNR, CDR2 FQNEAQ (reference sequence). Trimming removed 3 bases from V and 3 bases from J; junction bases left unmatched: 6. The CDR3 is made up of 15 amino acids. The CDR3 nucleotides read TGTGCCAGCAGCTTCAGCCGGGACAGGGTCTACGAGCAGTACTTC. Translation: CASSFSRDRVYEQYF.

The rearrangement joins TRBV9 to TRBJ2-3, with TRBD2 matching over 7 bases. The V segment lost 0 bases and the J segment 4 bases; nucleotides outside the gene matches: 5. This CDR3 comprises 15 residues. Germline CDR1 is SGDLS and CDR2 is YYNGEE. CDR3 region: CASSVVSGNSDTQYF. For the CDR3, the DNA is TGTGCCAGCAGCGTAGTGAGCGGGAACTCAGATACGCAGTATTTT.

This clone appeared a few times. V usage is TRBV7-9 and J usage is TRBJ1-1; a weak D match, TRBD1 (6 bases). The CDR3 runs to 13 residues. CDR1 is SEHNR, CDR2 FQNEAQ, per germline (reference sequence). The V gene lost 6 bases and the J gene lost 1 base, with 9 bases spanning the gap. The CDR3 nucleotides read TGTGCCAGCAGTGTACAGGGGAACACTGAAGCTTTCTTT. The encoded protein is CASSVQGNTEAFF. The variable domain in full, completed from reference TRBV7-9 and TRBJ1-1, reads DTGVSQNPRHKITKRGQNVTFRCDPISEHNRLYWYRQTLGQGPEFLTYFQNEAQLEKSRLLSDRFSAERPKGSFSTLEIQRTEQGDSAMYLCASSVQGNTEAFFGQGTRLTVV.

The rearrangement uses TRBV13 and TRBJ2-2; D perhaps matches TRBD1 (6 bases). Trimming pared 8 bases from V and 4 bases from J, leaving 8 bases between. The CDR3 is 12 amino acids. Germline V gene lookup returns CDR1 PRHDT and CDR2 FYEKMQ (reference sequence). The CDR3 reads CASGGPTGELFF. In DNA, the CDR3 is TGTGCCAGCGGGGGCCCCACCGGGGAGCTGTTTTTT.

J is TRBJ1-5 and V is TRBV6-1; a weak D match, TRBD1 (6 bases). V lost 7 bases, J lost 7 bases, and 20 bases lay in between. The CDR3 runs to 15 residues. Germline assignment: CDR1 MNHNS and CDR2 SASEGT. DNA of the CDR3: TGTGCCAGCACTCAAGGCGGGGGGCGCAGCCAGCCCCAGCATTTT. Translating gives CASTQGGGRSQPQHF.

The rearrangement uses TRBV18 and TRBJ2-5; D possibly corresponds to TRBD1 (5 bases). This CDR3 contains 14 residues. Trimming took 0 bases from V and 1 from J, leaving 6 bases between them. Germline lookup yields CDR1 KGHSH and CDR2 LQKENI. The CDR3 DNA follows: TGTGCCAGCTCACCACCAGGGGCCCAAGAGACCCAGTACTTC. It codes for CASSPPGAQETQYF.

The J gene is TRBJ2-2, the V gene TRBV11-1; 7 positions agree with TRBD2. The CDR3 extends over 15 amino acids. The V gene end was trimmed by 4 bases and the J gene end by 7 bases; junction bases not matched to a gene: 9. The germline V gene encodes CDR1 SGHAT and CDR2 FQDESV (reference sequence). The chain's CDR3 is CASSSRTSIIGELFF. The CDR3 nucleotides are TGTGCCAGCAGCTCGCGGACTAGTATAATCGGGGAGCTGTTTTTT.

CDR3 nucleotides: TGTGCCAGCAGCTGGGGACAGGGGGAGGACGAGCAGTACTTC. It specifies CASSWGQGEDEQYF. The chain joins TRBV7-9 to TRBJ2-7; 11 bases fit TRBD1. The CDR3 loop spans 14 amino acids. The junction had 4 bases not matched to a gene; V was cut back by 4 bases and J by 5 bases. In germline, CDR1 is SEHNR, CDR2 FQNEAQ (reference sequence).

V gene TRBV11-2 combines with J gene TRBJ2-1; the match to TRBD2 covers 8 bases. The CDR3 has 15 amino acids. The ends lost 6 bases at V and 6 bases at J; junction bases unmatched: 10. Looked up from germline, CDR1 is SGHAT and CDR2 is FQNNGV. In DNA form, the CDR3 reads TGTGCCAGCAGACGTACTAGCGCGGGGGGCAATGAGCAGTTCTTC. It translates to CASRRTSAGGNEQFF.

This chain uses TRBV30 with TRBJ1-5; TRBD1 matches at 8 bases. CDR1 and CDR2 from the germline V gene are GTSNPN and SVGIG (reference sequence). The CDR3 is made up of 16 amino acids. V lost 0 bases and J lost 2; bases outside the gene matches: 6. CDR3 nucleotides: TGTGCCTGGAGTGTACACCAGACAGGGGGCAATCAGCCCCAGCATTTT. It is translated as CAWSVHQTGGNQPQHF.

The chain joins TRBV2 to TRBJ1-1; weak D call: TRBD1 (6 bases). Trimming took off 6 bases at V and 3 bases at J, with 14 bases between the two ends. This CDR3 has 14 residues. CDR1 is SNHLY and CDR2 is FYNNEI in the germline V gene. The CDR3 sequence: CASRTGTRDTEAFF. The CDR3 DNA reads as TGTGCCAGCAGGACCGGGACACGGGACACTGAAGCTTTCTTT.

The chain couples TRBV30 to TRBJ2-5, with 12 bases lining up with TRBD2. The CDR3 is 15 amino acids. Germline-derived CDR1 and CDR2 are GTSNPN and SVGIG (reference sequence). V lost 1 base to trimming and J lost 1 base; unmatched junction nucleotides: 1. In DNA, the CDR3 is TGTGCCTGGAGTGGGACTAGCGGGGTCCAAGAGACCCAGTACTTC. Amino acids: CAWSGTSGVQETQYF.

The CDR3 nucleotides are TGTGCCAGTAGTGCGGACAGGGGGAATCAGCCCCAGCATTTT. Translated, it gives CASSADRGNQPQHF. The gene calls are TRBV19 and TRBJ1-5; 10 positions match TRBD1. J lost 4 bases, V lost 5 bases, and 2 bases had no gene match. The germline CDR1 and CDR2 sequences are LNHDA and SQIVND (reference sequence). The CDR3 is 14 residues long.

The chain has TRBV4-1 and TRBJ2-4, with a possible D match to TRBD1 (5 bases). Germline CDR1 and CDR2: MGHRA and YSYEKL. V lost 3 bases and J 3 bases, leaving 18 bases between the germline ends. The CDR3 spans 17 residues. The CDR3 here is CASSQPVLKGVKNIQYF. The CDR3 nucleotides are TGCGCCAGCAGCCAGCCCGTACTGAAAGGGGTCAAAAACATTCAGTACTTC.

The chain couples TRBV5-6 to TRBJ2-1; no clear D. Trimming stripped 0 bases from V and 5 bases from J, with 15 bases between. There are 16 residues in the CDR3. CDR1 and CDR2 (germline): SGHDT, YYEEEE. CDR3 nucleotides: TGTGCCAGCAGCTTGGGGAGCAGCTTGTTGAACAATGAGCAGTTCTTC. Translating gives CASSLGSSLLNNEQFF.

This chain joins TRBV2 and TRBJ2-1, with D possibly matching TRBD1 (6 bases). The CDR3 contains 14 residues. Germline CDR1 SNHLY, CDR2 FYNNEI. The CDR3 here is CAVRGIPSYNEQFF. Here the CDR3 DNA reads TGTGCTGTTAGGGGGATTCCCTCCTACAATGAGCAGTTCTTC. The full variable domain, rest sourced from reference TRBV2 and TRBJ2-1, is EPEVTQTPSHQVTQMGQEVILRCVPISNHLYFYWYRQILGQKVEFLVSFYNNEISEKSEIFDDQFSVERPDGSNFTLKIRSTKLEDSAMYFCAVRGIPSYNEQFFGPGTRLTVL.

The rearrangement links TRBV5-4 to TRBJ2-1; D may be TRBD2 (6 bases). Germline V gene lookup returns CDR1 SGHNT and CDR2 YYREEE (reference sequence). V gave up 1 base and J gave up 8 bases, with 16 bases separating them. The CDR3 length is 15 residues. The CDR3 DNA sequence: TGTGCCAGCAGCTTGACCGGACTATTTGGCGATGAGCAGTTCTTC. Its translation is CASSLTGLFGDEQFF.

This chain connects TRBV9 to TRBJ1-2; D call uncertain. V lost 0 bases to trimming and J lost 1 base, with 4 bases between them. CDR3 length: 13 residues. Looked up from germline, CDR1 is SGDLS and CDR2 is YYNGEE. The CDR3 reads CASSVAVNYGYTF. CDR3 nucleotides: TGTGCCAGCAGCGTAGCTGTTAACTATGGCTACACCTTC.

The chain links TRBV19 to TRBJ1-2; 9 bases map to TRBD1. CDR3 length equals 15 residues. Germline loops: CDR1 LNHDA, CDR2 SQIVND (reference sequence). V shed 5 bases, J shed 4 bases, and the junction held 8 bases outside the gene matches. The CDR3 nucleotides are TGTGCCAGTAGTCGCCCAGGGACAGGGATCTATGGCTACACCTTC. Protein product: CASSRPGTGIYGYTF.

J is TRBJ2-5 and V is TRBV10-2; the D is unclear. The V and J ends lost 5 bases and 3 bases respectively, with 10 bases between them. The CDR3 runs to 13 residues. Germline V gene data show CDR1 as WSHSY and CDR2 as SAAADI. The DNA for the CDR3 is TGCGCCAGCAGTCGACACCCTGAAGAGACCCAGTACTTC. Translation gives CASSRHPEETQYF.

For the CDR3, the DNA is TGTGCCAGTAGTATACAGGGTTACAATCAGCCCCAGCATTTT. As protein: CASSIQGYNQPQHF. This chain connects TRBV19 to TRBJ1-5, with D perhaps TRBD1 (5 bases). V was clipped by 2 bases and J by 3 bases, with 8 bases between them. CDR1 is LNHDA, CDR2 SQIVND, per germline (reference sequence). This CDR3 region has 14 residues.

This sequence joins TRBV10-3 and TRBJ1-1; no clear D. The CDR3 spans 13 residues. V dropped 0 bases and J dropped 8 bases, with 10 bases sitting between them. Germline V lookup: CDR1 ENHRY, CDR2 SYGVKD. CDR3 nucleotide sequence: TGTGCCATCAGTGAGTCCGTCTCGCGAGAAGCTTTCTTT. It encodes CAISESVSREAFF.

The gene calls are TRBV5-1 and TRBJ1-1; tentatively, D is TRBD1 (6 bases). V shed 0 bases and J shed 5 bases, with 20 bases lying between them. The CDR3 spans 17 residues. CDR1 and CDR2 from the germline V gene are SGHRS and YFSETQ. The chain's CDR3 is CASSLGSLEQGGTEAFF. Written as DNA, the CDR3 is TGCGCCAGCAGCTTGGGATCCCTGGAACAGGGAGGGACTGAAGCTTTCTTT.

This clone was picked up one time. V and J are TRBV6-6 and TRBJ2-7; 11 bases are a match to TRBD1. Germline V CDR1 and CDR2: MNHNY, SVGAGI (reference sequence). Losses at the gene ends were 5 bases for V and 6 bases for J; bases not matched to a gene: 6. The CDR3 is 14 amino acids. CDR3 loop: CASSPGQGAGEQYV. The CDR3 coding sequence is TGTGCCAGCAGTCCTGGACAGGGGGCCGGCGAGCAGTACGTC.

This chain links TRBV6-1 with TRBJ1-5; D perhaps matches TRBD1 (6 bases). Germline CDR1 reads MNHNS; CDR2 reads SASEGT. Trimming cost V 2 bases and J 0 bases, with 17 bases left between them. The CDR3 loop spans 18 amino acids. The CDR3 coding sequence is TGTGCCAGCAGTGAAAGGGGGTCCTCGATCATTAGCAATCAGCCCCAGCATTTT. Translated, it gives CASSERGSSIISNQPQHF.

This rearrangement joins TRBV27 to TRBJ1-1; D gene unclear. The V gene's germline CDR1 is MNHEY and CDR2 SMNVEV (reference sequence). The CDR3 spans 15 residues. V lost 0 bases, J lost 1 base, and 9 bases lay in between. The CDR3 reads CASSLSVQSNTEAFF. As DNA, the CDR3 is TGTGCCAGCAGTTTATCGGTACAGTCGAACACTGAAGCTTTCTTT.

CDR3 sequence (DNA): TGCAGCGTTGATACGGGGGGCGAGGCGAACACTGAAGCTTTCTTT. It codes for CSVDTGGEANTEAFF. The chain joins TRBV29-1 to TRBJ1-1; possibly TRBD1 for D (6 bases). From germline, CDR1 is SQVTM and CDR2 ANQGSEA. V was clipped by 3 bases and J by 1 base, with 15 bases between them. The CDR3 runs to 15 residues.

The gene calls are TRBV14 and TRBJ2-3; 8 positions match TRBD1. V was pared by 2 bases and J by 1 base, with 11 bases of the junction left unmatched. CDR3 length equals 18 residues. Germline-derived CDR1 and CDR2 are SGHDN and FVKESK. CDR3 nucleotides: TGTGCCAGCAGCCAACTCCCGGAGGAGACAGGGGGCACAGATACGCAGTATTTT. Its protein is CASSQLPEETGGTDTQYF. Full variable domain (missing parts from reference TRBV14 and TRBJ2-3): EAGVTQFPSHSVIEKGQTVTLRCDPISGHDNLYWYRRVMGKEIKFLLHFVKESKQDESGMPNNRFLAERTGGTYSTLKVQPAELEDSGVYFCASSQLPEETGGTDTQYFGPGTRLTVL.